These 9 T cell receptor beta chains were sequenced from one sample in a study of CD8+ T cells in alopecia areata. Described treatment: oral pan-JAK inhibitor, 5-10 mg twice daily. Extracted RNA was reverse transcribed into cDNA, the sequencing template. Produced via immunoSEQ multiplex PCR; TCRdb's table is partial and in-frame only. The data hold 80,000 or so clones, with around two thirds observed a single time. The source material was CD8+ T cells sorted from blood, sampled at week 24, from a patient treated with tofacitinib. Every receptor here comes from a human donor with alopecia areata.

Written as DNA, the CDR3 is TGCGCCAGCAGAATATTCCCGGGACTAGCGGGGGATGAGACCCAGTACTTC. Amino acids: CASRIFPGLAGDETQYF. The chain uses TRBV5-1 and TRBJ2-5; 14 bases agree with TRBD2. This CDR3 has 17 amino acids. The J segment lost 5 bases and the V segment lost 5 bases, leaving 11 bases of the junction unmatched. Germline V CDR1 and CDR2: SGHRS, YFSETQ.

The genes are TRBV7-8 and TRBJ2-7; 11 nucleotides agree with TRBD2. V was pared by 3 bases and J by 4 bases, with 8 bases of the junction left unmatched. This CDR3 contains 16 residues. Germline values: CDR1 SGHVS, CDR2 FQNEAQ. CDR3 loop: CASSLDSWTSGYEQYF. In DNA, the CDR3 is TGTGCCAGCAGCTTGGACAGTTGGACTAGCGGGTACGAGCAGTACTTC.

J is TRBJ2-2 and V is TRBV28; D not certain. Per germline, CDR1 MDHEN and CDR2 SYDVKM. The CDR3 runs 11 residues. The V and J ends lost 6 bases and 3 bases respectively, with 2 bases between them. CDR3 amino acids: CASSYTGELFF. CDR3 bases: TGTGCCAGCAGCTACACCGGGGAGCTGTTTTTT.

This chain's CDR3 is CSVEDPNRVEKLFF. DNA of the CDR3: TGCAGCGTTGAAGATCCGAACAGGGTTGAAAAACTGTTTTTT. V and J are TRBV29-1 and TRBJ1-4, with a tentative D call TRBD1 (6 bases). The CDR3 spans 14 residues. The V gene lost 0 bases and the J gene lost 7 bases, with 12 bases spanning the gap. In germline, CDR1 is SQVTM, CDR2 ANQGSEA.

This clone has a handful of counts. J is TRBJ2-7 and V is TRBV7-9; a weak D match, TRBD1 (5 bases). V was cut by 5 bases and J by 3 bases, with 14 bases left in between. The CDR3 has 14 residues. Germline V gene data show CDR1 as SEHNR and CDR2 as FQNEAQ (reference sequence). This CDR3 reads CASSPNNRLYEQYF. CDR3 sequence (DNA): TGTGCCAGCAGCCCCAACAACAGGCTCTACGAGCAGTACTTC.

The J gene is TRBJ2-1, the V gene TRBV4-2, with D perhaps matching TRBD2 (6 bases). Germline CDR1 and CDR2: LGHNA and YNFKEQ. CDR3 length equals 16 residues. V lost 0 bases and J lost 4, with 13 bases in between. The CDR3 DNA reads as TGTGCCAGCAGCCAAGACCGGGACGGGACTTACAATGAGCAGTTCTTC. Protein: CASSQDRDGTYNEQFF.

The V and J genes are TRBV29-1 and TRBJ2-2; D is uncertain. The CDR3 extends over 12 amino acids. The germline gives CDR1 SQVTM, CDR2 ANQGSEA. Deletions cut 4 bases from V and 2 bases from J, with 5 bases between. DNA of the CDR3: TGCAGCGTTGTCAGAAACACCGGGGAGCTGTTTTTT. It encodes CSVVRNTGELFF.

This clone was seen repeatedly, ten times or more. The chain couples TRBV25-1 to TRBJ2-1; the match to TRBD2 covers 8 bases. The CDR3 spans 16 residues. Germline assignment: CDR1 MGHDK and CDR2 SYGVNS. Trimming at V came to 2 bases and at J to 9 bases, leaving 12 bases not matched to a gene. CDR3 loop: CASSEGVREGSGEQFF. The CDR3 DNA sequence: TGTGCCAGCAGTGAAGGGGTACGGGAGGGTTCTGGTGAGCAGTTCTTC.

The V and J genes are TRBV7-9 and TRBJ2-7; the D gene is possibly TRBD1 (6 bases). This CDR3 spans 15 amino acids. V lost 1 base and J 2 bases, leaving 12 bases between the germline ends. Germline V gives CDR1 SEHNR, CDR2 FQNEAQ (reference sequence). CDR3 amino acids: CASSLGQGPPYEQYF. In DNA form, the CDR3 reads TGTGCCAGCAGCTTAGGTCAGGGGCCTCCCTACGAGCAGTACTTC.